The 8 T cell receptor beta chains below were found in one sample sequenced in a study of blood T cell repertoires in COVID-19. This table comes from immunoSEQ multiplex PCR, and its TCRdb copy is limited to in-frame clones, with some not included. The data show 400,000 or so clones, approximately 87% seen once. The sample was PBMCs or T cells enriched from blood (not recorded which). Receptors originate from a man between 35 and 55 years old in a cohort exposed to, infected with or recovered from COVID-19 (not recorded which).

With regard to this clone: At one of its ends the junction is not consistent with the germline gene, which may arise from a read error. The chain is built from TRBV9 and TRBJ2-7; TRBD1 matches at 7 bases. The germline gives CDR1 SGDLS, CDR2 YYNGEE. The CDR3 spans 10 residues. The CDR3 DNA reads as TGTGCCAGCGTTCCGGGACAGACGAGATTC. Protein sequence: CASVPGQTRF.

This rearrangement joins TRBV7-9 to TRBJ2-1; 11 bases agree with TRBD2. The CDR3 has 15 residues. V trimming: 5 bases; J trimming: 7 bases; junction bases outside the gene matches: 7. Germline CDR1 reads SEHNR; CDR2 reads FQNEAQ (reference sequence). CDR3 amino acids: CASSNLAGGSNEQFF. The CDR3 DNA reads TGTGCCAGCAGCAACCTAGCGGGAGGTAGTAATGAGCAGTTCTTC.

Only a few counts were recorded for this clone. The CDR3 nucleotides are TGTGCCAGCAGCTTAGGCTCCCGGGGATATGTAGAGCAGTACTTC. Its translation: CASSLGSRGYVEQYF. The rearrangement uses TRBV11-2 and TRBJ2-7; a possible D gene is TRBD2 (5 bases). This CDR3 contains 15 residues. The V end was cut by 1 base, the J end by 7 bases, with 17 bases between. Germline CDR1 and CDR2: SGHAT and FQNNGV.

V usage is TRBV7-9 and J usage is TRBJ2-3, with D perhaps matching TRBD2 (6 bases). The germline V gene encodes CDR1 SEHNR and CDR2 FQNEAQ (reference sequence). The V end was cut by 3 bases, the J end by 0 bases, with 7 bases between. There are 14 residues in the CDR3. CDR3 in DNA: TGTGCCAGCAGCTTGGCGGGGAGCACAGATACGCAGTATTTT. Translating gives CASSLAGSTDTQYF.

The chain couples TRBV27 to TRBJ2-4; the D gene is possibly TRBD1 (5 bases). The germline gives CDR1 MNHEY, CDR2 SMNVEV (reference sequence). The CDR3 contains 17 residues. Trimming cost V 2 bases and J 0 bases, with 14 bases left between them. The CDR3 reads CASSLRGPGLAKNIQYF. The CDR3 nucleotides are TGTGCCAGCAGTTTAAGGGGTCCGGGTCTAGCCAAAAACATTCAGTACTTC.

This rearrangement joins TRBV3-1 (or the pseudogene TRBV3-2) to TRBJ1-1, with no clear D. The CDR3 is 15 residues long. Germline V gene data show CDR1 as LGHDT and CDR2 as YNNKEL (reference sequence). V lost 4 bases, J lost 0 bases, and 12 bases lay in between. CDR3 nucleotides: TGTGCCAGCAGCCCAATACAGAGCCTGAACACTGAAGCTTTCTTT. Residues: CASSPIQSLNTEAFF.

The CDR3 spells CASSLATGGYVYEQYF. The CDR3 coding sequence is TGTGCCAGCAGCTTGGCGACAGGGGGTTATGTCTACGAGCAGTACTTC. The chain employs TRBV5-5 and TRBJ2-7, with 9 positions matching TRBD1. This CDR3 spans 16 amino acids. Germline trimming cut 0 bases from V and 3 bases from J; bases unmatched to any gene: 7. Germline CDR1 SGHKS, CDR2 YYEKEE (reference sequence). Full variable domain (rest looked up from reference TRBV5-5 and TRBJ2-7): DAGVTQSPTHLIKTRGQQVTLRCSPISGHKSVSWYQQVLGQGPQFIFQYYEKEERGRGNFPDRFSARQFPNYSSELNVNALLLGDSALYLCASSLATGGYVYEQYFGPGTRLTVT.

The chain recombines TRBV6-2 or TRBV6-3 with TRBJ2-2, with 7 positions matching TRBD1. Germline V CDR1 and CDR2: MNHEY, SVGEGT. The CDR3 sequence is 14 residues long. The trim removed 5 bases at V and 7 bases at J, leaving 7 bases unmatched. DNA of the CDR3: TGTGCCAGCAGTACCGGGACAGCAAACGGGGAGCTGTTTTTT. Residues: CASSTGTANGELFF.